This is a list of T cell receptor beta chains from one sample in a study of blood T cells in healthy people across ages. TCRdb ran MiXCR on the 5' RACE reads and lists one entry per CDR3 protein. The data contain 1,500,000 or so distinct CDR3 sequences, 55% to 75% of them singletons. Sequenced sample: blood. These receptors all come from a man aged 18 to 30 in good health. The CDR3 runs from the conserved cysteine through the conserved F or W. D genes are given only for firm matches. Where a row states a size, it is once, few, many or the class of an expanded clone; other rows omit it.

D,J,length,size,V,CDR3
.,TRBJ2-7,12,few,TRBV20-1,CSALKSSYEQYF
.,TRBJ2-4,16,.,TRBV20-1,CSARVRKDRLGDIQYF
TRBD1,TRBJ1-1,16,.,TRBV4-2,CASSQRSGGATPEAFF
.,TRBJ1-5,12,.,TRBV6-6,CASSRLKAPQHF
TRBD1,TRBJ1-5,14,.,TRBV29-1,CSAGTGGSNQPQHF
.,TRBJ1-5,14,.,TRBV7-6,CASGRMSGDQPQHF
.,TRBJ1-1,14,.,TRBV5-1,CASSLAPVNTEAFF
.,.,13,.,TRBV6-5,CASSYSSGREQYF
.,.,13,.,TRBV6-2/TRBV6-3,CASSDSIVHEQYF
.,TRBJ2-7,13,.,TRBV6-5,CASSWEGGYEQYF
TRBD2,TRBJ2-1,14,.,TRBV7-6,CASSVASGMDEQFF
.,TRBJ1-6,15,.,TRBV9,CASSLRDIGNSPLHF
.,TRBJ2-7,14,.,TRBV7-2,CASSLLAAYNEQYF